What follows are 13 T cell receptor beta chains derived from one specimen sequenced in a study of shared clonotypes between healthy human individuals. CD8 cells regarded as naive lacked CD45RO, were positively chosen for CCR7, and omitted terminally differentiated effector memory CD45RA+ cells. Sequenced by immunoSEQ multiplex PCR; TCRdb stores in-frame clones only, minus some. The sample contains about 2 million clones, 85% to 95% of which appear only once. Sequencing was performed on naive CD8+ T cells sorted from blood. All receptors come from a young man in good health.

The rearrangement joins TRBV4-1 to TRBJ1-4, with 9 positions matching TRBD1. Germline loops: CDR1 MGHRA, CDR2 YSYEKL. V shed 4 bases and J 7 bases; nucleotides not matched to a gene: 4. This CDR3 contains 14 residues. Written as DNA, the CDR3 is TGCGCCAGCAGCCCCCGGGACAGGGTTGAAAAACTGTTTTTT. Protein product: CASSPRDRVEKLFF.

CDR3 sequence (DNA): TGTGCCAGCAGTGAAGACAGGCTGAATGAGCAGTTCTTC. Its translation: CASSEDRLNEQFF. The rearrangement joins TRBV2 to TRBJ2-1; D might be TRBD1 (5 bases). Germline loops: CDR1 SNHLY, CDR2 FYNNEI. The CDR3 loop spans 13 amino acids. V was shortened by 1 base and J by 7 bases, with 8 bases between the two germline ends.

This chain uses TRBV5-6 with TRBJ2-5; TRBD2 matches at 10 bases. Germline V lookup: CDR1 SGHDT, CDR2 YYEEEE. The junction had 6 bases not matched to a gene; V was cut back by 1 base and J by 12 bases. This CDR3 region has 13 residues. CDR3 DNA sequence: TGTGCCAGCAGCTTGATCCTAGCGGGAGAGGAGTACTTC. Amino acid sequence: CASSLILAGEEYF.

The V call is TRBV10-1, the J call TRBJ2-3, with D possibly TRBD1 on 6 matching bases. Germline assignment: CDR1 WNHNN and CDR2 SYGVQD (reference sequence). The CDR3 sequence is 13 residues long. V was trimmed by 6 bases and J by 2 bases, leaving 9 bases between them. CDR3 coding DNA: TGCGCCAGCAGGGACAGCCACACAGATACGCAGTATTTT. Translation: CASRDSHTDTQYF.

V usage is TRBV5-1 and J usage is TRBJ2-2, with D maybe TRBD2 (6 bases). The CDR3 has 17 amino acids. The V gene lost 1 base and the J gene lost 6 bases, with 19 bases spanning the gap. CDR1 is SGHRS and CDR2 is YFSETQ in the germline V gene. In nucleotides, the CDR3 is TGCGCCAGCAGCTTGAGAGGAGGGCAAATTGGGGCCGGGGAGCTGTTTTTT. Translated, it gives CASSLRGGQIGAGELFF.

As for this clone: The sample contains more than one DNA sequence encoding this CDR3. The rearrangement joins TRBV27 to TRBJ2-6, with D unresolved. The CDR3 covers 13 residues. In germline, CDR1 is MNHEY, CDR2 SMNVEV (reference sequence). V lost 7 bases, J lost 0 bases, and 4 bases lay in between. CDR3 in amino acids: CASTGSGANVLTF. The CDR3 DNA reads TGTGCCAGCACGGGCTCTGGGGCCAACGTCCTGACTTTC.

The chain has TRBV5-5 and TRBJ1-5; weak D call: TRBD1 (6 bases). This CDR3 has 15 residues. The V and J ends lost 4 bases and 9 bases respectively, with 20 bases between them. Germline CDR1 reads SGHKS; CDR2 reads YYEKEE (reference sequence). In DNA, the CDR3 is TGTGCCAGCAGCCCCGAAGGGACACCGGTTTGGCCCCAGCATTTT. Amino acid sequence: CASSPEGTPVWPQHF.

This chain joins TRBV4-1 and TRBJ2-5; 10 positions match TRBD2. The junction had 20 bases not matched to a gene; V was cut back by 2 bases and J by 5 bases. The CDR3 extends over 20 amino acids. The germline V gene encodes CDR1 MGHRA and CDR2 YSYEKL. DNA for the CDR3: TGCGCCAGCAGCCAACCCGCCGGGACTAGCGCCGGACCTATCGGGGAGACCCAGTACTTC. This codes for CASSQPAGTSAGPIGETQYF.

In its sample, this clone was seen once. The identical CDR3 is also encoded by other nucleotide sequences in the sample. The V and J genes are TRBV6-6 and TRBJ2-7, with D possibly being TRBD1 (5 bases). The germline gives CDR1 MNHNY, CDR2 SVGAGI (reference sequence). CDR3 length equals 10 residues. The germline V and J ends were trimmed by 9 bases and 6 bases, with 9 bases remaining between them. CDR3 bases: TGTGCCAGTAGGGGAACCGAGCAGTACTTC. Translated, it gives CASRGTEQYF.

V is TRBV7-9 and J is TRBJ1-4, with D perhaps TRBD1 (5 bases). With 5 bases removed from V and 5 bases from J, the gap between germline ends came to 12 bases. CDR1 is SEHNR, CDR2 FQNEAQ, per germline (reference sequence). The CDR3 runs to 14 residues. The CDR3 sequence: CASSTDGGNEKLFF. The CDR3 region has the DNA TGTGCCAGCAGCACGGACGGGGGGAATGAAAAACTGTTTTTT.

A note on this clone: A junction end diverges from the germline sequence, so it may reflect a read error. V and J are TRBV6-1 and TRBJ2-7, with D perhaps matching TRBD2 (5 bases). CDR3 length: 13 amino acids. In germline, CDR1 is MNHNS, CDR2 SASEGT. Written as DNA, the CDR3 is TGTGCCAGCAGGGAAGAGGGTTCCTACGAGCAGTACTTC. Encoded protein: CASREEGSYEQYF.

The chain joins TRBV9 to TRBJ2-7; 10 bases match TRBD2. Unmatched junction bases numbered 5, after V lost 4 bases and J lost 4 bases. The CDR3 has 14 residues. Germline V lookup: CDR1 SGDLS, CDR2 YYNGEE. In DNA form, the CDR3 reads TGTGCCAGCAGCCCTAGCGGGAGAGGGTACGAGCAGTACTTC. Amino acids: CASSPSGRGYEQYF. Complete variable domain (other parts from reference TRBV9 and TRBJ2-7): DSGVTQTPKHLITATGQRVTLRCSPRSGDLSVYWYQQSLDQGLQFLIQYYNGEERAKGNILERFSAQQFPDLHSELNLSSLELGDSALYFCASSPSGRGYEQYFGPGTRLTVT.

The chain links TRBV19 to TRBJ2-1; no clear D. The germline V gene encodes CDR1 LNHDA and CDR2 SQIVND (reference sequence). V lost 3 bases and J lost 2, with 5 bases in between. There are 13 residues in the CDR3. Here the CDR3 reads CASSMLTYNEQFF. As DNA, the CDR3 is TGTGCCAGTAGTATGTTAACCTACAATGAGCAGTTCTTC. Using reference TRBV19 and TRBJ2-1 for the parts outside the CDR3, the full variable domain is DGGITQSPKYLFRKEGQNVTLSCEQNLNHDAMYWYRQDPGQGLRLIYYSQIVNDFQKGDIAEGYSVSREKKESFPLTVTSAQKNPTAFYLCASSMLTYNEQFFGPGTRLTVL.